This T cell receptor (beta chain) was documented in a study of PD-1 blockade in classical Hodgkin lymphoma. In the study overall: Treatment was intravenous nivolumab, 3 mg/kg every 2 weeks, until progression.

Assay used: immunoSEQ multiplex PCR; TCRdb lists only in-frame clones, some missing. Among roughly 36,000 clones, around 80% were seen once, and the ten largest hold around 9.5%. Sample time point: cycle 4 day 1 (C4D1), after 5 to 7 weeks of nivolumab. Autologous stem cell transplantation was followed by relapse in every patient, and brentuximab vedotin exposure varied. Details on this clone: The antigen remains undetermined.

Study-level findings and limits: Complete responders entered with baseline diversity on par with newly diagnosed patients, the results showed. By C4D1, CD4+ diversity increased significantly, especially in complete responders. The drivers behind the repertoire differences, possibly disease activity or prior therapy, remain undefined.

The origin of this receptor is a human donor with classical Hodgkin lymphoma. The sample consisted of peripheral blood mononuclear cells (PBMCs), taken before the fourth cycle of nivolumab.

CDR3 sequence: CASSIQVSFGDTQYF. The DNA for the CDR3 is TGTGCCAGCAGCATTCAGGTATCCTTCGGGGATACGCAGTATTTT. The chain links TRBV5-4 to TRBJ2-3; unclear D gene. The CDR3 is 15 residues long. Deletions cut 4 bases from V and 6 bases from J, with 18 bases between. Germline lookup yields CDR1 SGHNT and CDR2 YYREEE (reference sequence).